This entry lists 25 T cell receptor beta chains sequenced from one sample in a study of T cell clonality in common variable immunodeficiency. No antigen is known for these receptors. General study results and limits: Fewer deletions and N-nucleotide insertions were reportedly seen in common variable immunodeficiency TCR beta sequences.

The method was immunoSEQ multiplex PCR; TCRdb's version includes in-frame clones alone and lacks a portion of them. Captured here are fewer than 13,000 clones, none seen once; the top ten comprise 6%. Specimen: peripheral blood mononuclear cells. Every receptor here comes from a human donor with common variable immunodeficiency.

Only a few counts were recorded for this clone. The sequenced fragment ends 3 residues before the CDR3 boundary, so the rest is inferred from the germline J gene. The V and J genes are TRBV19 and TRBJ1-6, with unresolved D. The germline V gene encodes CDR1 LNHDA and CDR2 SQIVND (reference sequence). The CDR3 loop spans 14 amino acids. CDR3 bases read: TGTGCCAGTAGTATCACCGGCAGGCAAGCTCCC. As protein: CASSITGRQAP. The entire CDR3 sequence reads CASSITGRQAPLHF.

In the case of this clone: The read terminates 3 residues ahead of where the CDR3 ends, so the germline J gene completes it. This rearrangement joins TRBV7-9 to TRBJ2-1; D is perhaps TRBD2 (6 bases). Per germline, CDR1 SEHNR and CDR2 FQNEAQ (reference sequence). Trimming removed 3 bases from V and 6 bases from J, with 12 bases in between. The CDR3 is 14 amino acids. CDR3 region: CASSFETSRNEQFF. The CDR3 DNA, read in part, is TGTGCCAGCAGCTTCGAGACTAGTCGCAATGAG.

With regard to this clone: The read halts 3 residues ahead of the CDR3 end, with the missing end drawn from the germline J gene. The rearrangement joins TRBV7-2 to TRBJ2-5; maybe TRBD2 (6 bases). Trimming removed 2 bases from V and 1 base from J, with 8 bases in between. The CDR3 consists of 14 residues. Germline loops: CDR1 SGHTA, CDR2 FQGNSA. The chain's CDR3 is CASSLLAAQETQYF. The covered CDR3 bases are TGTGCCAGCAGCTTATTAGCGGCCCAAGAGACC.

This clone turned up a few times. With the read ending 3 residues before the CDR3 end, the germline J gene is used to fill in that end. V is TRBV23-1 and J is TRBJ2-2, with TRBD2 matching over 8 bases. TRBV23-1 is given ORF status, its function remaining uncertain. The CDR3 consists of 16 residues. V lost 3 bases to trimming and J lost 3 bases; unmatched junction nucleotides: 6. This CDR3 reads CASSHRSLADTGELFF. The sequenced part of the CDR3 DNA is TGCGCCAGCAGTCATCGGTCACTAGCGGACACCGGGGAG.

This clone is medium-sized. From the germline J gene comes the end of the CDR3, since the read stops 3 residues before it. The chain uses TRBV5-1 and TRBJ2-2; D possibly corresponds to TRBD2 (5 bases). The CDR3 is 15 residues long. V was trimmed by 1 base and J by 2 bases, leaving 9 bases between them. CDR1 and CDR2 from the germline V gene are SGHRS and YFSETQ. The CDR3 region is CASSLLASNTGELFF. CDR3 DNA (partial): TGCGCCAGCAGCTTGTTGGCTAGCAACACCGGGGAG.

This clone has just a few counts. The sequenced fragment ends 3 residues before the CDR3 boundary, so the rest is inferred from the germline J gene. V gene TRBV7-9 combines with J gene TRBJ2-3; D may be TRBD2 (6 bases). V was clipped by 5 bases and J by 4 bases, with 16 bases between them. Germline V gene data show CDR1 as SEHNR and CDR2 as FQNEAQ (reference sequence). This CDR3 is 15 amino acids long. CDR3 DNA, as far as it was read: TGTGCCAGCAGCCCGGGACTCCCATTGGCAGATACG. Residues: CASSPGLPLADT. The full CDR3 is CASSPGLPLADTQYF.

Details on this clone: The CDR3 end lies 3 residues beyond the end of the read and is filled in from the germline J gene. The rearrangement uses TRBV5-1 and TRBJ1-2, with a possible D match to TRBD1 (5 bases). This CDR3 contains 17 residues. The V gene lost 2 bases and the J gene lost 2 bases, with 19 bases spanning the gap. The germline V gene has CDR1 SGHRS and CDR2 YFSETQ. This CDR3 is CASSFSGNLQWNYGYTF. The DNA read from the CDR3 is TGCGCCAGCAGCTTTTCAGGGAACTTACAATGGAACTATGGC. The full variable domain, with the rest looked up from reference TRBV5-1 and TRBJ1-2, is KAGVTQTPRYLIKTRGQQVTLSCSPISGHRSVSWYQQTPGQGLQFLFEYFSETQRNKGNFPGRFSGRQFSNSRSEMNVSTLELGDSALYLCASSFSGNLQWNYGYTFGSGTRLTVV.

A word on this clone: The sequenced fragment ends 3 residues before the CDR3 boundary, so the rest is inferred from the germline J gene. The chain links TRBV19 to TRBJ2-1; D may be TRBD2 (6 bases). This CDR3 is 15 amino acids long. Germline V gene data show CDR1 as LNHDA and CDR2 as SQIVND (reference sequence). V shed 3 bases and J shed 8 bases, with 17 bases lying between them. Here the CDR3 reads CASSIFPGERDEQFF. The CDR3 DNA, read in part, is TGTGCCAGTAGTATTTTCCCGGGGGAGCGGGATGAG.

Comment on this clone: The read finishes 3 residues shy of the CDR3 end, and the germline J gene is used to complete it. The chain recombines TRBV6-1 with TRBJ2-1; 8 positions match TRBD2. The CDR3 runs 15 residues. Germline V gene sequence: CDR1 MNHNS, CDR2 SASEGT. V dropped 2 bases and J dropped 4; count of bases not matched to a gene: 4. The part of the CDR3 DNA that was read is TGTGCCAGCAGTGAATTCGGACTAGCATACAATGAG. Translated: CASSEFGLAYNE. The complete CDR3 sequence is CASSEFGLAYNEQFF.

Regarding this clone: Read data end 3 residues before the CDR3 end; the end is taken from the germline J gene. The rearrangement joins TRBV2 to TRBJ2-1, with 14 nucleotides matching TRBD2. In germline, CDR1 is SNHLY, CDR2 FYNNEI. The ends lost 3 bases at V and 4 bases at J; junction bases unmatched: 5. The CDR3 sequence is 17 residues long. CDR3 DNA (partial): TGTGCCAGCAGTGATGGGACTAGCGGGAGAGGGTACAATGAG. Translating it yields CASSDGTSGRGYNE. The full CDR3 reads CASSDGTSGRGYNEQFF.

As to this clone: The read terminates 3 residues before the CDR3 end, so the remaining end is supplied by the germline J gene. This sequence joins TRBV18 and TRBJ1-5; 10 bases match TRBD1. The germline V gene encodes CDR1 KGHSH and CDR2 LQKENI. The CDR3 consists of 18 residues. Germline trimming cut 2 bases from V and 3 bases from J; bases unmatched to any gene: 10. CDR3 region: CASSPERGQGITNQPQHF. The part of the CDR3 DNA that was read is TGTGCCAGCTCACCAGAGAGGGGACAGGGGATCACCAATCAGCCC.

In the case of this clone: The read terminates 3 residues before the CDR3 end, so the remaining end is supplied by the germline J gene. The J gene is TRBJ1-3, the V gene TRBV19, with TRBD1 identical over 8 bases. This CDR3 has 16 residues. The V gene end was trimmed by 7 bases and the J gene end by 0 bases; junction bases not matched to a gene: 8. Germline values: CDR1 LNHDA, CDR2 SQIVND (reference sequence). The CDR3 sequence is CASTPAGTGSGNTIYF. The CDR3 DNA, read in part, is TGTGCCAGTACCCCCGCCGGGACAGGCTCTGGAAACACC.

This clone appeared a few times. One end of the junction is discordant with germline, which a read error may explain. Incomplete CDR3 DNA: TGTTCCAGCACCCAGGGGACAGGGCAGCCC. It yields the protein CSSTQGTGQP. The entire CDR3 protein is CSSTQGTGQPQHF. The gene calls are TRBV7-9 and TRBJ1-5, with 9 bases aligning to TRBD1. The read is 3 residues too short to cover the CDR3 end, so that end is filled in from the germline J gene. The CDR3 contains 13 residues. Looked up from germline, CDR1 is SEHNR and CDR2 is FQNEAQ (reference sequence). The whole variable domain, remainder taken from reference TRBV7-9 and TRBJ1-5, is DTGVSQNPRHKITKRGQNVTFRCDPISEHNRLYWYRQTLGQGPEFLTYFQNEAQLEKSRLLSDRFSAERPKGSFSTLEIQRTEQGDSAMYLCSSTQGTGQPQHFGDGTRLSIL.

This clone was recorded a few times. The CDR3 extends 3 residues past the end of the read, so its final part is completed from the germline J gene. The chain employs TRBV19 and TRBJ1-6; 7 nucleotides match TRBD1. Germline lookup yields CDR1 LNHDA and CDR2 SQIVND (reference sequence). The CDR3 length is 14 residues. V lost 11 bases to trimming and J lost 5 bases; unmatched junction nucleotides: 9. CDR3 in amino acids: CASGAGTDNSPLHF. CDR3 DNA (partial): TGTGCCTCAGGCGCCGGGACAGATAATTCACCC.

A word on this clone: The read finishes 3 residues shy of the CDR3 end, and the germline J gene is used to complete it. V usage is TRBV7-9 and J usage is TRBJ2-7; 10 positions agree with TRBD2. V lost 4 bases, J lost 5 bases, and 5 bases stayed unmatched. CDR3 length: 14 amino acids. Looked up from germline, CDR1 is SEHNR and CDR2 is FQNEAQ (reference sequence). CDR3 DNA (partial): TGTGCCAGCAGCTCGTCTAGCGGGAGAGACGAG. Residues: CASSSSSGRDE. The full CDR3 protein is CASSSSSGRDEQYF.

As regards this clone: With the read ending 3 residues before the CDR3 end, the germline J gene is used to fill in that end. This rearrangement joins TRBV2 to TRBJ2-1; D is possibly TRBD2 (6 bases). Germline CDR1 and CDR2: SNHLY and FYNNEI. The CDR3 runs to 14 residues. The germline V and J ends were trimmed by 9 bases and 2 bases, with 14 bases remaining between them. CDR3 DNA, as far as it was read: TGTGCCAGTACTCTTAGCGGAGCCTACAATGAG. It codes for CASTLSGAYNE. The full-length CDR3 reads as CASTLSGAYNEQFF.

Details on this clone: The read ends 3 residues early relative to the CDR3; the germline J gene fills the gap. The genes are TRBV6-4 and TRBJ1-6; D call uncertain. V was cut by 3 bases and J by 7 bases, with 7 bases left in between. The CDR3 runs to 13 residues. Germline V CDR1 and CDR2: MRHNA, SNTAGT. Here the CDR3 reads CASSESGNSPLHF. The sequenced part of the CDR3 DNA is TGTGCCAGCAGTGAATCGGGGAATTCACCC.

This clone has more than one count but fewer than ten. The CDR3 goes on 3 residues after the read ends, and that part is filled in from the germline J gene. This rearrangement joins TRBV6-2 or TRBV6-3 to TRBJ2-6; no firm D call. The CDR3 contains 13 residues. V lost 9 bases to trimming and J lost 0 bases, with 6 bases between them. The germline CDR1 and CDR2 sequences are MNHEY and SVGEGT. The CDR3 DNA, read in part, is TGTGCCAGTACCTACTCTGGGGCCAACGTC. Protein: CASTYSGANV. Given in full, the CDR3 is CASTYSGANVLTF.

About this clone itself: The read finishes 3 residues shy of the CDR3 end, and the germline J gene is used to complete it. This chain joins TRBV19 and TRBJ2-1, with 8 bases identical to TRBD2. The length of the CDR3 is 15 residues. From germline, CDR1 is LNHDA and CDR2 SQIVND (reference sequence). V shed 1 base and J 5 bases; nucleotides not matched to a gene: 4. CDR3 DNA (partial): TGTGCCAGTAGTATAGGTACTAGCGGACACAATGAG. It codes for CASSIGTSGHNE. The CDR3 in full is CASSIGTSGHNEQFF.

This clone was picked up a small number of times. The read stops 3 residues short of the end of the CDR3; the missing end is completed from the germline J gene. The V call is TRBV7-6, the J call TRBJ2-7; 14 bases align to TRBD2. V shed 5 bases, J shed 2 bases, and the junction held 5 bases outside the gene matches. The CDR3 has 16 residues. CDR1 is SGHVS, CDR2 FNYEAQ, per germline. CDR3 DNA (partial): TGTGCCAGCAGCCGAGGGACTAGCGGGGGAACCTACGAG. The encoded protein is CASSRGTSGGTYE. The whole CDR3 sequence is CASSRGTSGGTYEQYF. The full variable domain, rest sourced from reference TRBV7-6 and TRBJ2-7, is GAGVSQSPRYKVTKRGQDVALRCDPISGHVSLYWYRQALGQGPEFLTYFNYEAQQDKSGLPNDRFSAERPEGSISTLTIQRTEQRDSAMYRCASSRGTSGGTYEQYFGPGTRLTVT.

On this clone: The read ends 3 residues before the CDR3 terminus; that terminus is restored from the germline J gene. This chain joins TRBV7-8 and TRBJ2-7; 11 positions match TRBD1. CDR1 is SGHVS, CDR2 FQNEAQ, per germline. V was clipped by 5 bases and J by 6 bases; unmatched bases: 6. The CDR3 loop spans 14 amino acids. Partial CDR3 DNA: TGTGCCAGCAGCGGAGGGACAGGGGGTGGCGAG. This encodes CASSGGTGGGE. In full, the CDR3 reads CASSGGTGGGEQYF. Based on the CDR3 plus reference TRBV7-8 and TRBJ2-7, the full variable domain is GAGVSQSPRYKVAKRGQDVALRCDPISGHVSLFWYQQALGQGPEFLTYFQNEAQLDKSGLPSDRFFAERPEGSVSTLKIQRTQQEDSAVYLCASSGGTGGGEQYFGPGTRLTVT.

Partial CDR3 DNA: TGTGCCAGCAGCTTCCGGGGAGGGGAG. It yields the protein CASSFRGGE. The CDR3 as a whole reads CASSFRGGELFF. The chain carries TRBV7-2 and TRBJ2-2; D may be TRBD2 (5 bases). The read terminates 3 residues ahead of where the CDR3 ends, so the germline J gene completes it. This CDR3 comprises 12 residues. Trimming removed 3 bases at V and 8 bases at J, with 7 bases between. The germline gives CDR1 SGHTA, CDR2 FQGNSA.

In this sample, this clone turned up a few times. CDR3 DNA, as far as it was read: TGTGCCAGCAGTGAATTAGCGAGATACTCCTACGAG. Its protein product is CASSELARYSYE. The whole CDR3 reads CASSELARYSYEQYF. This rearrangement joins TRBV6-1 to TRBJ2-7, with D perhaps TRBD2 (5 bases). The CDR3 end is not reached by the read, which stops 3 residues before it; the germline J gene fills it in. Trimming left V 2 bases short and J 0 bases short, with 11 bases between. CDR1 and CDR2 (germline): MNHNS, SASEGT. The CDR3 sequence is 15 residues long.

Points on this clone: The observed sequence ends 3 residues before the CDR3 terminus, with the missing tail filled in from the germline J gene. V is TRBV7-9 and J is TRBJ2-7; 8 bases align to TRBD1. With 5 bases clipped from V and 2 bases from J, the junction kept 8 bases outside the gene matches. The CDR3 consists of 15 residues. Germline CDR1 SEHNR, CDR2 FQNEAQ (reference sequence). The CDR3: CASSPGQGNTYEQYF. Partial CDR3 DNA: TGTGCCAGCAGCCCCGGACAGGGAAACACCTACGAG.

This clone has more than one count but fewer than ten. The read falls 3 residues short of the CDR3 end, and the missing part is taken from the germline J gene. The gene calls are TRBV19 and TRBJ2-5, with 9 bases that match TRBD2. J lost 4 bases, V lost 6 bases, and 6 bases had no gene match. The germline gives CDR1 LNHDA, CDR2 SQIVND (reference sequence). This CDR3 has 14 residues. The covered CDR3 bases are TGTGCCAGTAGCCTCGGGACTAGCCCAGAGACC. It specifies CASSLGTSPET. The whole CDR3 reads CASSLGTSPETQYF.